The present entry profiles one T cell receptor beta chain with its context. Its antigen is currently unknown. These data originate in a study of T cell responses to AZD1222 COVID-19 vaccine. The CDR3 totals 13 residues. V shed 7 bases and J 6 bases; nucleotides not matched to a gene: 6. Per germline, CDR1 SNHLY and CDR2 FYNNEI. The data were produced by immunoSEQ multiplex PCR, yet TCRdb's version contains in-frame clones alone and is incomplete. The data contain about 88,000 clones, approximately 88% of them singletons. Whole-study findings and limits: The breadth and depth of Spike-specific TCRs increased once two AZD1222 doses had been given. Clonal diversity may have been underestimated, and the donors were mostly white British, with more females than males. Spike-wide vaccine-associated CD4 TCRs dominated at 160-218 and 743-854.

The chain uses TRBV2 and TRBJ2-1; 7 bases align to TRBD1. The clonotype originates from an adult who received the AZD1222 COVID-19 vaccine. This specimen consisted of peripheral blood, obtained 28 days after the second AZD1222 dose. The CDR3 DNA is TGTGCCAGCAACGAGGGGGCCATCAATGAGCAGTTCTTC. Translation: CASNEGAINEQFF. Looking up the rest from reference TRBV2 and TRBJ2-1 gives the full variable domain: EPEVTQTPSHQVTQMGQEVILRCVPISNHLYFYWYRQILGQKVEFLVSFYNNEISEKSEIFDDQFSVERPDGSNFTLKIRSTKLEDSAMYFCASNEGAINEQFFGPGTRLTVL.